This entry features one T cell receptor beta chain sequence. Antigen unknown. Profiled with immunoSEQ multiplex PCR; TCRdb holds only in-frame clones, not every one. There are over 60,000 clones in the sample; approximately 79% occur only once, and 20% to 30% lies in the top ten. V lost 7 bases to trimming and J lost 2 bases, with 13 bases between them. CDR1 is MDHEN and CDR2 is SYDVKM in the germline V gene. The CDR3 covers 14 residues. The data belong to a study of T cell responses to AZD1222 COVID-19 vaccine. Whole-study findings and limits: Nearly half of spike-specific TCRs reportedly go after variant regions that carry no mutations. Baseline seropositivity occurred in only a handful of AZD1222 recipients.

The sample consisted of peripheral blood, taken on day 0 of MenACWY control vaccination. The sequence was obtained from an adult in good health. This rearrangement joins TRBV28 to TRBJ2-3; D is possibly TRBD1 (5 bases). The CDR3 here is CASKKGHNTDTQYF. CDR3 nucleotide sequence: TGTGCCAGCAAAAAAGGACACAACACAGATACGCAGTATTTT.